These T cell receptor beta chains were read from a single sample in a study of CD8 T cells in Susac syndrome. TCRdb called the immunoSEQ multiplex PCR reads again in MiXCR, with one record for every CDR3 protein. The data show more than 70,000 distinct CDR3 sequences, 94% seen once. The specimen was CD8+ T cells from PBMCs. All receptors come from a human donor with Susac syndrome. Each CDR3 is given with its conserved first and last residue. Fields, in order: clone size, V gene, D gene, J gene, CDR3 DNA, CDR3 protein. D genes are given only for firm matches. Clone size is not always given. Where it is, it says once, few, many or a class for expanded clones.

abundance: NA
v_gene: TRBV3-1
d_gene: NA
j_gene: TRBJ1-6
CDR3nt: TGTGCCAGCAGCCAAGTCACAGGCCGGAATTCACCCCTCCACTTT
CDR3aa: CASSQVTGRNSPLHF

abundance: NA
v_gene: TRBV7-9
d_gene: NA
j_gene: TRBJ2-3
CDR3nt: TGTGCCAGCAGCTTAAAAGACAGGTCTAGCACAGATACGCAGTATTTT
CDR3aa: CASSLKDRSSTDTQYF

abundance: NA
v_gene: TRBV27
d_gene: NA
j_gene: TRBJ1-2
CDR3nt: TGTGCCAGCAGTTTATCGGGGGCGGATGGCTACACCTTC
CDR3aa: CASSLSGADGYTF

abundance: NA
v_gene: TRBV6-2/TRBV6-3
d_gene: NA
j_gene: TRBJ2-3
CDR3nt: TGTGCCAGCAGTCGGGGCGAGCTATCCACGCAGTATTTT
CDR3aa: CASSRGELSTQYF

abundance: NA
v_gene: TRBV7-6
d_gene: NA
j_gene: TRBJ2-2
CDR3nt: TGTGCCAGCAGCTTAGCAAAGGGAATGAGGAACACCGGGGAGCTGTTTTTT
CDR3aa: CASSLAKGMRNTGELFF

abundance: NA
v_gene: TRBV5-1
d_gene: TRBD2
j_gene: TRBJ2-3
CDR3nt: TGCGCCAGCAGCTGGCGGGGGGCCGGAGATACGCAGTATTTT
CDR3aa: CASSWRGAGDTQYF

abundance: NA
v_gene: TRBV5-1
d_gene: NA
j_gene: TRBJ2-7
CDR3nt: TGCGCCAGCAGCGCCGGGCCGGACGAGCAGTACTTC
CDR3aa: CASSAGPDEQYF

abundance: NA
v_gene: TRBV15
d_gene: NA
j_gene: TRBJ2-7
CDR3nt: TGTGCCACCAGCACCCGTGGAGGGGCTGCCTACGAGCAGTACTTC
CDR3aa: CATSTRGGAAYEQYF

abundance: NA
v_gene: TRBV27
d_gene: TRBD2
j_gene: TRBJ2-3
CDR3nt: TGTGCCAGCAGTAATGCGGGGGGGTGGACGCAGTATTTT
CDR3aa: CASSNAGGWTQYF

abundance: NA
v_gene: TRBV12-3/TRBV12-4
d_gene: NA
j_gene: TRBJ1-1
CDR3nt: TGTGCCAGCACCTTAGGGGGGACCACTGAAGCTTTCTTT
CDR3aa: CASTLGGTTEAFF

abundance: NA
v_gene: TRBV19
d_gene: NA
j_gene: TRBJ1-2
CDR3nt: TGTGCCAGTAGTAACCCGAGTGAGTACGGCTACACCTTC
CDR3aa: CASSNPSEYGYTF

abundance: NA
v_gene: TRBV20-1
d_gene: NA
j_gene: TRBJ1-2
CDR3nt: TGCAGTGCTAATAGGGCAGGGACCAACTATGGCTACACCTTC
CDR3aa: CSANRAGTNYGYTF

abundance: NA
v_gene: TRBV7-2
d_gene: NA
j_gene: TRBJ1-4
CDR3nt: TGTGCCAGCAGCTTAAAGGGAAAATGGGTTGAAAAACTGTTTTTT
CDR3aa: CASSLKGKWVEKLFF

abundance: NA
v_gene: TRBV30
d_gene: TRBD1
j_gene: TRBJ1-1
CDR3nt: TGTGCCTGGGAGACAGGGGGGAGCACTGAAGCTTTCTTT
CDR3aa: CAWETGGSTEAFF

abundance: NA
v_gene: TRBV3-1
d_gene: TRBD2
j_gene: TRBJ2-1
CDR3nt: TGTGCCAGCAGCCAAGCTATCGGGGGGGCCCACAATGAGCAGTTCTTC
CDR3aa: CASSQAIGGAHNEQFF

abundance: once
v_gene: TRBV7-9
d_gene: NA
j_gene: TRBJ1-6
CDR3nt: TGTGCCAGCAGAAGGGACGGGGGGCAGGGTTCACCCCTCCACTTT
CDR3aa: CASRRDGGQGSPLHF

abundance: NA
v_gene: TRBV19
d_gene: NA
j_gene: TRBJ2-5
CDR3nt: TGTGCCAGTAGTCACCGATCAGTTAGGGAGACCCAGTACTTC
CDR3aa: CASSHRSVRETQYF

abundance: once
v_gene: TRBV28
d_gene: TRBD2
j_gene: TRBJ2-7
CDR3nt: TGTGCCAGCAGTTATGGAGTAGCGGGGGTCGGTTCCTACGAGCAGTACTTC
CDR3aa: CASSYGVAGVGSYEQYF

abundance: few
v_gene: TRBV2
d_gene: NA
j_gene: TRBJ2-6
CDR3nt: TGTGCCAGTCTGGGCTACTCTGGGGCCAACGTCCTGACTTTC
CDR3aa: CASLGYSGANVLTF

abundance: NA
v_gene: TRBV30
d_gene: NA
j_gene: TRBJ1-2
CDR3nt: TGTGCCTGGAGGGTCAGGGTAGATTATGGCTACACCTTC
CDR3aa: CAWRVRVDYGYTF